The 5 T cell receptor beta chains below were found in one sample sequenced in a study of early stage breast cancer tumors. Generated by immunoSEQ multiplex PCR, the TCRdb table keeps only in-frame clones and is missing some. This table holds about 6,000 clones, 75% to 80% found once. Sample: normal breast tissue next to the tumor. All receptors come from a person aged 70 to 85 with breast cancer.

The V call is TRBV28, the J call TRBJ2-2; 12 bases line up with TRBD1. This CDR3 is built from 17 residues. Germline loops: CDR1 MDHEN, CDR2 SYDVKM. V lost 8 bases, J lost 5 bases, and 12 bases stayed unmatched. CDR3 coding DNA: TGTGCCAGCTTCCCCGGGACAGGGGGCGTGGGGACCGGGGAGCTGTTTTTT. Translated: CASFPGTGGVGTGELFF.

V gene TRBV5-4 combines with J gene TRBJ2-1; 11 bases align to TRBD2. CDR3 size: 17 residues. The V gene's germline CDR1 is SGHNT and CDR2 YYREEE (reference sequence). Trimming removed 4 bases from V and 7 bases from J; junction bases left unmatched: 13. The CDR3 protein is CASSPTPTSGGTNEQFF. DNA for the CDR3: TGTGCCAGCAGCCCGACTCCCACTAGCGGGGGAACTAATGAGCAGTTCTTC.

The chain has TRBV28 and TRBJ2-1, with 10 bases lining up with TRBD2. V was clipped by 5 bases and J by 5 bases; unmatched bases: 3. This CDR3 region has 14 residues. Germline lookup yields CDR1 MDHEN and CDR2 SYDVKM. CDR3 protein: CASSIAGGDNEQFF. The CDR3 region has the DNA TGTGCCAGCAGTATAGCGGGAGGAGACAATGAGCAGTTCTTC.

V gene TRBV7-2 combines with J gene TRBJ2-1; D might be TRBD2 (5 bases). Germline V lookup: CDR1 SGHTA, CDR2 FQGNSA. V lost 5 bases to trimming and J lost 9 bases, with 14 bases between them. This CDR3 contains 13 residues. The CDR3 bases are TGTGCCAGCAGCGTCAATAGCGAGGCTGAGCAGTTCTTC. This encodes CASSVNSEAEQFF.

The CDR3 spells CAWRRDSRAFF. The CDR3 coding sequence is TGTGCCTGGAGGCGGGACTCTCGAGCTTTCTTT. The chain combines TRBV30 with TRBJ1-1; D might be TRBD1 (5 bases). CDR1 and CDR2 (germline): GTSNPN, SVGIG (reference sequence). This CDR3 comprises 11 residues. The V gene lost 3 bases and the J gene lost 10 bases, with 12 bases spanning the gap.